Sequencing of this T cell receptor (beta chain) was carried out in a study of T-cell memory formation after mild COVID-19. This CDR3 spans 15 amino acids. The V gene's germline CDR1 is SGHVS and CDR2 FNYEAQ. V lost 5 bases and J lost 1; bases outside the gene matches: 4. TCRdb re-called the 5' RACE reads through MiXCR, storing one row per CDR3 protein. This table holds more than 300,000 distinct CDR3 sequences, roughly 13% found once. The rearrangement links TRBV7-6 to TRBJ2-3, with 9 bases identical to TRBD2. Sequencing was performed on PBMCs or a T cell subset sorted from them (not recorded which). The TCR comes from a man in his late teens or twenties who had mild COVID-19 (a few samples of this study predate the infection). Cell type and time point are not known. The CDR3 protein is CASSPQRGGTDTQYF. The CDR3 region has the DNA TGTGCCAGCAGCCCCCAGCGGGGGGGCACAGATACGCAGTATTTT.